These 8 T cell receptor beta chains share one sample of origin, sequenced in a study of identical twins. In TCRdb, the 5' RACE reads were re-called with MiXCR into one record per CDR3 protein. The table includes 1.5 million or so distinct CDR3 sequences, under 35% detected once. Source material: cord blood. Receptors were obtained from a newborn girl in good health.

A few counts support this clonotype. CDR3 amino acids: CASSYLPGQGIYNEQFF. The CDR3, as DNA: TGTGCCAGCAGTTACCTTCCGGGACAGGGGATATACAATGAGCAGTTCTTC. The chain joins TRBV6-2 or TRBV6-3 to TRBJ2-1, with 10 bases matching TRBD1. Germline loops: CDR1 MNHEY, CDR2 SVGEGT. This CDR3 comprises 17 residues. Trimming took 2 bases from V and 4 from J; bases not matched to a gene: 8.

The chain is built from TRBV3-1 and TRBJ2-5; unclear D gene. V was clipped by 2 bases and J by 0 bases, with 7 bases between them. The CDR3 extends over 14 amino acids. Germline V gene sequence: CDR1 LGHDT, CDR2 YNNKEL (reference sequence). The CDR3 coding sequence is TGTGCCAGCAGCCAACGCAGATACCAAGAGACCCAGTACTTC. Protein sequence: CASSQRRYQETQYF.

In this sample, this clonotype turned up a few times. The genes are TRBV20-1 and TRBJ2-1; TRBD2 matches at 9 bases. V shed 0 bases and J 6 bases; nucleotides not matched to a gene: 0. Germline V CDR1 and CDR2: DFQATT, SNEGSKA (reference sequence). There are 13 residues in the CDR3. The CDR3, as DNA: TGCAGTGCTAGAGATAGCGGGAGCAATGAGCAGTTCTTC. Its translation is CSARDSGSNEQFF.

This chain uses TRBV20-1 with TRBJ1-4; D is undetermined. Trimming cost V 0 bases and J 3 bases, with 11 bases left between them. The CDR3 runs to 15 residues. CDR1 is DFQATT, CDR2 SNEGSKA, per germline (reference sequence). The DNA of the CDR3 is TGCAGTGCTAGAGATCCCCCGCCGGCTAATGAAAAACTGTTTTTT. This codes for CSARDPPPANEKLFF.

CDR3 sequence: CSPSRASDTDTQYF. The CDR3 DNA follows: TGCAGTCCGAGTCGGGCTAGCGACACAGATACGCAGTATTTT. This sequence joins TRBV20-1 and TRBJ2-3, with D tentatively TRBD2 (6 bases). With 8 bases removed from V and 2 bases from J, the gap between germline ends came to 17 bases. The CDR3 length is 14 residues. The germline V gene has CDR1 DFQATT and CDR2 SNEGSKA (reference sequence).

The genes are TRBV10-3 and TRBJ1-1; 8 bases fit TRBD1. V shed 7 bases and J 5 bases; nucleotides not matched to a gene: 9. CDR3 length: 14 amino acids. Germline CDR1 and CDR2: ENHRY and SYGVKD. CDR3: CAINPTGAGTEAFF. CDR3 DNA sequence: TGTGCCATCAACCCGACAGGGGCTGGGACTGAAGCTTTCTTT.

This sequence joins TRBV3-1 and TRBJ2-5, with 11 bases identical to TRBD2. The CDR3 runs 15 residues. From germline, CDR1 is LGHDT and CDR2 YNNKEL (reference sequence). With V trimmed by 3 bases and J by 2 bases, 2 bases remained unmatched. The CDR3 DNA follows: TGTGCCAGCAGCCAGCGGACTAGCGGGCAAGAGACCCAGTACTTC. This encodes CASSQRTSGQETQYF.

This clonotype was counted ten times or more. CDR3 loop: CAVSTSGNEQFF. DNA for the CDR3: TGTGCCGTCTCGACTAGCGGAAATGAGCAGTTCTTC. V is TRBV7-9 and J is TRBJ2-1, with TRBD2 matching over 9 bases. With 11 bases clipped from V and 7 bases from J, the junction kept 6 bases outside the gene matches. Germline CDR1 and CDR2: SEHNR and FQNEAQ (reference sequence). The CDR3 has 12 amino acids.